This paragraph covers one TCR beta chain sequence. Its antigen specificity is not known. Base qualities are not provided; no much larger clone lies one nucleotide away. The roughly 38 donors, aged roughly 6 to 95 years, were systemically healthy Caucasian individuals from Russia. Approximately 9.3 milliliters of peripheral blood were collected from each donor into EDTA-treated Vacutainer tubes. Ficoll-Paque density-gradient centrifugation was used to isolate PBMCs, with at least 7 million per sample. Total RNA, at least 6 micrograms per sample, was extracted from PBMCs with Trizol reagent. The percentages of naive CD45RAhigh/CD27high T cells were determined by flow cytometry on a PBMC aliquot from every donor. The method was 5' RACE. The data were produced on an Illumina HiSeq 2500. A second PCR of 7 to 11 cycles was performed with a sample-barcoded 5' primer and a J-beta primer mix. Each TCR beta cDNA molecule received a unique molecular identifier from a template-switch 5' adaptor carrying 12 random nucleotides. Each sample yielded at least 3 million CDR3-containing paired-end reads. All of the RNA was converted into first-strand cDNA using the Mint cDNA synthesis kit, with a TRBC-specific oligonucleotide serving as the primer. After uracil-DNA glycosylase treatment, a first 18-cycle PCR used universal primers M1SS and BC2_uni_R on all cDNA. In the source study's methods: For normalization, 1 million high-quality reads, each with a distinct molecular identifier, were randomly selected from each sample. Reads with shared molecular identifiers were discarded instead of being binned into consensus sequences. MiTCR, set to a Q25 quality threshold and the strictest error-elimination algorithm, was used for CDR3 identification, clonotype clustering and error correction. A nonparametric unseen species model with Euler transformation was used to estimate a lower bound on total TCR beta diversity. The raw public reads went through TCRdb reprocessing: fastp at Q25, MiXCR clone calling, in-frame beta chains kept. CDR3 protein duplicates are merged, each entry listing the most common genes and DNA. These V and J calls rely on TCRdb rather than the paper's analysis. The sample table shows about 1,400,000 distinct CDR3 sequences, and 42% are seen once. The ten most abundant clones make up 7.9% of the sample.

This sample was taken from a study of blood T cells in healthy people across ages (dated by TCRdb to between 2014 and 2017). About the investigation overall: In model experiments, template switching captured roughly one uniquely barcoded TCR beta cDNA molecule for every two T cells. The study measured age-related changes in TCR beta repertoire diversity using deep sequencing normalized with unique cDNA molecular identifiers. Four age groups were formed from the donors: young (average roughly 15 years), middle-aged (around 41), aged (approximately 60) and long-lived (82). To avoid experimental bias, donors of different ages were randomly spread across the sequencing lanes. Two additional independent replicas of 1 million unique cDNA reads from the same blood draw were analyzed for two donors (one aged 18 to 30 and one aged 80 or older).

V sheds 1 base and J sheds 4 bases, leaving 23 bases between their ends. Sequences SGHKS (CDR1) and YYEKEE (CDR2) are obtained from the germline V gene (reference sequence). The CDR3 numbers 18 residues from cysteine through phenylalanine. Here the CDR3 DNA is all that survives: 54 bases in frame from base 1. General conclusions and limits of the study: Estimates of total diversity based on one million sequenced T cells were considered lower bounds and underestimates. The long-lived group showed more naive CD4+ T cells, fewer expanded clones and increased TCR diversity than the aged group, suggesting age selection. Since profiling was done on bulk unsorted PBMCs, naive and antigen-experienced compartments could not be conclusively compared. Because the CMV infection status of the donors was unknown, age-related changes in expanded clonotypes may potentially have been confounded. Observed TCR beta diversity correlated strongly with the percentage of naive T cells measured by flow cytometry. Observed TCR beta diversity per million T cells fell roughly linearly with age, and a significant reduction was already apparent by age about 36.

The receptor was isolated from a woman aged 18 to 35 in good health. Material for sequencing was blood. The sequence joins TRBV5-5 to TRBJ1-1; a tentative D match to TRBD1 spans 5 bases. The DNA is as follows: TGTGCCAGCAGCTTGATCTTGCCCGGGCAGGGAATGTTCACTGAAGCTTTCTTT. It translates to CASSLILPGQGMFTEAFF.